A selection of T cell receptor beta chains follows, all from one sample in a study of cytomegalovirus exposure and HLA in healthy donors. Assay used: immunoSEQ multiplex PCR; TCRdb lists only in-frame clones, some missing. Of 120,000 or so clones listed, roughly 80% were seen once; the top ten hold 2.1%. The sample comprised PBMCs. The receptor source for this set is a man aged 25-40 years in good health and CMV-seronegative. The CDR3 runs from the conserved cysteine through the conserved F or W. Fields, in order: V gene, clone size, J gene, D gene, CDR3 DNA, CDR3 protein. A D gene is named only where the DNA matches it firmly. The listing skips clone size in some rows; elsewhere it reads once, few, many or a size class.

TRBV11-2	once	TRBJ2-7	NA	TGTGCCAGCAGCCCCCGTCTCTCTTCGCGAGGAGTGTTGGGCTACGAGCAGTACTTC	CASSPRLSSRGVLGYEQYF
TRBV7-2	NA	TRBJ2-4	NA	TGTGCCAGCAGCTTCGGGGGGCTACTAGCCAAAAACAGTCAGTACTTC	CASSFGGLLAKNSQYF
TRBV27	once	TRBJ2-1	NA	TGTGCCAGCAGTTTATCTGGGGGGGCTAACAATGAGCAGTTCTTC	CASSLSGGANNEQFF
TRBV6-1	NA	TRBJ1-1	NA	TGTGCCACACTCGGGGGAACGAACACTGAAGCTTTCTTT	CATLGGTNTEAFF
TRBV28	NA	TRBJ1-4	TRBD1	TGTGCCAGCAAACGTACAGGGGCAGAAGCTAATGAAAAACTGTTTTTT	CASKRTGAEANEKLFF
TRBV2	once	TRBJ2-2	NA	TGTGCCAGCAGTGAAAGCAGGGTCGCCGGGGAGCTGTTTTTT	CASSESRVAGELFF
TRBV6-5	NA	TRBJ1-2	NA	TGTGCCAGCAGTTACGGGGCTGATGGCTACACCTTC	CASSYGADGYTF
TRBV5-4	NA	TRBJ2-1	TRBD1	TGTGCCAGCAGCAACCCAGGACAGGGATACAATGAGCAGTTCTTC	CASSNPGQGYNEQFF
TRBV5-1	NA	TRBJ2-5	NA	TGCGCCAGCAGCTTGGTAATTGCCAGTCAAGAGACCCAGTACTTC	CASSLVIASQETQYF
TRBV2	NA	TRBJ2-6	NA	TGTGCCAGCAGTGGAGCCAGAGGCTCTGGGGCCAACGGCCTGACTTTC	CASSGARGSGANGLTF
TRBV28	NA	TRBJ1-1	TRBD1	TGTGCCAGCAGTTTACCTGACGACAGGGTGAAGGGCATGAACACTGAAGCTTTCTTT	CASSLPDDRVKGMNTEAFF
TRBV7-9	once	TRBJ2-5	TRBD1	TGTGCCAGCAGCTTTGACAGGGGAATGGAGACCCAGTACTTC	CASSFDRGMETQYF
TRBV7-6	NA	TRBJ2-1	TRBD1	TGTGCCAGCAGGGGACAGATGGGTGGGAATGAGCAGTTCTTC	CASRGQMGGNEQFF
TRBV9	NA	TRBJ1-2	NA	TGTGCCAGCAGCAAAAGGGGGAACTATGGCTACACCTTC	CASSKRGNYGYTF
TRBV19	NA	TRBJ2-1	NA	TGTGCCAGTAGTTCAGCAGGGATCTCCTACAATGAGCAGTTCTTC	CASSSAGISYNEQFF
TRBV7-2	NA	TRBJ2-1	TRBD2	TGTGCCAGCAGCCAAGTAGCGGGGGCGGGCGATGAGCAGTTCTTC	CASSQVAGAGDEQFF
TRBV28	NA	TRBJ1-6	TRBD1	TGTGCCAGCAGTACCAGGGGGCAGAAATCACCCCTCCACTTT	CASSTRGQKSPLHF
TRBV6-5	medium-sized	TRBJ2-5	NA	TGTGCCAGCAGTTCCGCCGCCAGGGTCTACTGGGAGACCCAGTACTTC	CASSSAARVYWETQYF
TRBV9	few	TRBJ2-3	NA	TGTGCCAGCAGCGTAGAGGAGCTAGCGAGCACAGATACGCAGTATTTT	CASSVEELASTDTQYF
TRBV5-4	once	TRBJ2-5	TRBD2	TGTGCCAGCAGCTTGCTCAGCGGGGGGGAAGAAGAGACCCAGTACTTC	CASSLLSGGEEETQYF
TRBV10-2	once	TRBJ2-5	TRBD1	TGCGCCAGCAGTGAGTCGTGGACAGGAGGTGGGGAGACCCAGTACTTC	CASSESWTGGGETQYF
TRBV11-2	few	TRBJ1-1	NA	TGTGCCAGCAGCTTATGGGGAGGAAATACGTACACTGAAGCTTTCTTT	CASSLWGGNTYTEAFF
TRBV11-3	NA	TRBJ2-5	TRBD2	TGTGCCAGCAGCCCTGGGCTAGCGGGGATGGAGACCCAGTACTTC	CASSPGLAGMETQYF
TRBV19	NA	TRBJ1-1	NA	TGTGCCAGTAGTGTCCTCGATGGGCAGGGAATGAACACTGAAGCTTTCTTT	CASSVLDGQGMNTEAFF
TRBV6-6	NA	TRBJ1-1	TRBD1	TGTGCCAGCAGTTACGGGAGACAGGGGAACACTGAAGCTTTCTTT	CASSYGRQGNTEAFF
TRBV7-2	NA	TRBJ2-3	TRBD2	TGTGCCAGCAGCTTAGAGCCACTAGCGGGGGGGCGAGATACGCAGTATTTT	CASSLEPLAGGRDTQYF
TRBV7-2	NA	TRBJ2-2	NA	TGTGCCAGCAGCTTAGCTAGCGCGAACACCGGGGAGCTGTTTTTT	CASSLASANTGELFF
TRBV7-2	NA	TRBJ2-5	NA	TGTGCCAGCAGCTTAGATCCCAGGGGTGGAAGAAAGACCCAGTACTTC	CASSLDPRGGRKTQYF
TRBV13	NA	TRBJ2-7	TRBD2	TGTGCCAGCAGCCCAGTGGGGACTAGCATCGAGCAGTACTTC	CASSPVGTSIEQYF
TRBV29-1	NA	TRBJ2-7	NA	TGCAGCGTTTCCGGTCGTGGTCAGGGAACCTACGAGCAGTACTTC	CSVSGRGQGTYEQYF
TRBV7-2	NA	TRBJ2-7	NA	TGTGCCAGCAGCTTAGGGCAGGGGATGTTTTACGAGCAGTACTTC	CASSLGQGMFYEQYF
TRBV19	NA	TRBJ2-7	TRBD2	TGTGCCAGTAGTATATCGGGGACTAGCTACTACGAGCAGTACTTC	CASSISGTSYYEQYF
TRBV21-1	NA	TRBJ2-7	NA	TGTGCCAGCAGCAGGGACAGGGGTGCCGAGCAGTACTTC	CASSRDRGAEQYF
TRBV18	once	TRBJ2-5	TRBD1	TGTGCCAGCTCACCTGAAAAGCTCGCCGGGACAGAGCAAGGAGAGACCCAGTACTTC	CASSPEKLAGTEQGETQYF
TRBV18	NA	TRBJ2-2	NA	TGTGCCAGCTCACCAGGGCAGGGCGGAATCGCCGGGGAGCTGTTTTTT	CASSPGQGGIAGELFF
TRBV6-5	NA	TRBJ2-1	TRBD2	TGTGCCAGCAGTTACGGGGCTAGCGGGGAGGGTGAGCAGTTCTTC	CASSYGASGEGEQFF
TRBV28	NA	TRBJ1-5	TRBD1	TGTGCCAGCCGACCCCCGGGACAGGGACAATCCCAGCCCCAGCATTTT	CASRPPGQGQSQPQHF
TRBV10-1	NA	TRBJ1-2	NA	TGCGCCAGCAGTGCCAACCCTGCGGGAGGTGGCTACACCTTC	CASSANPAGGGYTF
TRBV2	NA	TRBJ1-6	NA	TGTGCCAGCAGTGATGAACGGAATTCACCCCTCCACTTT	CASSDERNSPLHF
TRBV10-3	NA	TRBJ2-5	NA	TGTGCCATCAGTGAGGGGCTCCCTCAAGAGACCCAGTACTTC	CAISEGLPQETQYF
TRBV11-3	NA	TRBJ2-2	TRBD2	TGTGCCAGCAGCTTAACGGGGGGGGCGAACACCGGGGAGCTGTTTTTT	CASSLTGGANTGELFF
TRBV11-3	NA	TRBJ1-1	TRBD1	TGTGCCAGCAGCCGAGGACAGGGGGCTGGCACTGAAGCTTTCTTT	CASSRGQGAGTEAFF
TRBV2	NA	TRBJ1-2	TRBD1	TGTGCCACCTCCTCCGGGACAGGGATTTATGGCTACACCTTC	CATSSGTGIYGYTF
TRBV6-1	NA	TRBJ1-6	TRBD1	TGTGCCAGCAGTTCCACAGGGGGAGAGTCACCCCTCCACTTT	CASSSTGGESPLHF
TRBV28	NA	TRBJ1-1	NA	TGTGCCAGCAGTTCCGGGGTTACTGAAGCTTTCTTT	CASSSGVTEAFF
TRBV7-8	NA	TRBJ2-6	NA	TGTGCCAGCAGCTTAGCGCAGGGGTCTGGGGCCAACGTCCTGACTTTC	CASSLAQGSGANVLTF
TRBV6-6	few	TRBJ2-2	TRBD2	TGTGCCAGCTTTTACGGGGGGGCGAATCCCGGGGAGCTGTTTTTT	CASFYGGANPGELFF
TRBV7-2	NA	TRBJ2-5	TRBD2	TGTGCCAGCAGCTTCGGGGGGGAACCACAAGAGACCCAGTACTTC	CASSFGGEPQETQYF
TRBV7-9	once	TRBJ2-1	NA	TGTGCCAGCAGCCCCCGGGGCGCGGGATACAATGAGCAGTTCTTC	CASSPRGAGYNEQFF
TRBV19	NA	TRBJ1-5	NA	TGTGCCAGTAGTCTTTTAGCGGATCAGCCCCAGCATTTT	CASSLLADQPQHF
TRBV5-1	NA	TRBJ1-5	NA	TGCGCCAGCAGCCCCGGGGTTAATCAGCCCCAGCATTTT	CASSPGVNQPQHF
TRBV7-9	NA	TRBJ2-5	NA	TGTGCCAGCAGCTTAGCGAGTGGGGGGTTGAAGACCCAGTACTTC	CASSLASGGLKTQYF
TRBV6-6	NA	TRBJ1-6	NA	TGTGCCAGCAGTTACACAGACTCCTATAATTCACCCCTCCACTTT	CASSYTDSYNSPLHF
TRBV10-3	NA	TRBJ2-7	NA	TGTGCCATCAGCCGGGACTTCTCCTACGAGCAGTACTTC	CAISRDFSYEQYF
TRBV5-6	NA	TRBJ2-7	TRBD1	TGTGCCAGCAGCTTATCCGGGACAGGGGTGTACGAGCAGTACTTC	CASSLSGTGVYEQYF
TRBV27	once	TRBJ1-5	NA	TGTGCCAGCAGGGTAGGGGCAGGGGTTAGCAATCAGCCCCAGCATTTT	CASRVGAGVSNQPQHF
TRBV23-1	NA	TRBJ2-7	TRBD1	TGCGCCAGCAGTCAACGGCAGGGGGCATACGAGCAGTACTTC	CASSQRQGAYEQYF
TRBV7-9	NA	TRBJ1-2	TRBD1	TGTGCCAGCAGCCTATCCGGGGACAGGGGATATGGCTACACCTTC	CASSLSGDRGYGYTF
TRBV2	NA	TRBJ2-2	TRBD2	TGTGCCATCCCCTCCCAGCGGGGGGGCACCGGGGAGCTGTTTTTT	CAIPSQRGGTGELFF